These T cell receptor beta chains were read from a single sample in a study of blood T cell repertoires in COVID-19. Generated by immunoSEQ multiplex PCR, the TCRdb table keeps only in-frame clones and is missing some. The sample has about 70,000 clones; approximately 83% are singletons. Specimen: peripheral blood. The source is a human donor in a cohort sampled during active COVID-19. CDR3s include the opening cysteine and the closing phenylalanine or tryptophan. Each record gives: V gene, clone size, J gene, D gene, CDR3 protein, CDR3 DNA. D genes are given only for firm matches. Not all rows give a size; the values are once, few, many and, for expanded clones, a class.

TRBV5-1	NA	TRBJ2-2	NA	CASSFRAQDTGELFF	TGCGCCAGCAGCTTTCGAGCTCAGGACACCGGGGAGCTGTTTTTT
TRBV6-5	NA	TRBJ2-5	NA	CASSYGPLQETQYF	TGTGCCAGCAGTTACGGGCCCCTTCAAGAGACCCAGTACTTC
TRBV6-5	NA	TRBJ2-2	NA	CASRGQFNTGELFF	TGTGCCAGCAGAGGACAGTTCAACACCGGGGAGCTGTTTTTT
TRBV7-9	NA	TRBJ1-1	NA	CASSLAHTGGNTEAFF	TGTGCCAGCAGCTTAGCGCATACGGGTGGGAACACTGAAGCTTTCTTT
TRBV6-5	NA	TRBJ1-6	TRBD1	CASTQGQGGSPLHF	TGTGCCAGCACCCAAGGACAGGGTGGTTCACCCCTCCACTTT
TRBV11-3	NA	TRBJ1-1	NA	CASSLVRNTEAFF	TGTGCCAGCAGCTTAGTTCGGAACACTGAAGCTTTCTTT
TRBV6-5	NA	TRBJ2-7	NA	CASSYSTGFYEQYF	TGTGCCAGCAGTTACTCGACAGGATTCTACGAGCAGTACTTC
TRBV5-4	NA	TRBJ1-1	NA	CASSLGPLDRNTEAFF	TGTGCCAGCAGCTTGGGGCCCCTGGACAGAAACACTGAAGCTTTCTTT
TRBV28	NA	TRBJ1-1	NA	CASSLPTEVAEAFF	TGTGCCAGCAGTTTACCGACGGAGGTCGCGGAAGCTTTCTTT
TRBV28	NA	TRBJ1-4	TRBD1	CASSTRTGLGEKLFF	TGTGCCAGCAGTACCCGGACAGGGTTAGGAGAAAAACTGTTTTTT
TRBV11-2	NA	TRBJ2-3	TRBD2	CASSPAGGRGDTQYF	TGTGCCAGCAGCCCAGCGGGGGGGCGGGGAGATACGCAGTATTTT
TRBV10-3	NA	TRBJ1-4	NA	CAISEGTFDEKLFF	TGTGCCATCAGTGAGGGGACATTCGATGAAAAACTGTTTTTT
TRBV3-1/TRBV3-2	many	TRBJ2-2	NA	CASSQDIPQVSITGELFF	TGTGCCAGCAGCCAAGATATTCCACAGGTATCCATCACCGGGGAGCTGTTTTTT
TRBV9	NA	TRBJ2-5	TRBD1	CASSVRDRVGETQYF	TGTGCCAGCAGCGTAAGGGACAGGGTAGGAGAGACCCAGTACTTC
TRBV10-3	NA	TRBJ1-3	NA	CAISAFTKRGNTIYF	TGTGCCATCAGTGCGTTTACAAAACGTGGAAACACCATATATTTT
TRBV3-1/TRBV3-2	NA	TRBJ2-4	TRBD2	CASSHLFGTSGGTPKNIQYF	TGTGCCAGCAGCCATCTCTTCGGGACTAGCGGGGGGACGCCCAAAAACATTCAGTACTTC
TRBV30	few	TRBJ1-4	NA	CAWSERTGGHGEKLFF	TGTGCCTGGAGTGAGCGCACTGGGGGCCACGGCGAAAAACTGTTTTTT
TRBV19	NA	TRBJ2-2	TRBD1	CASSDRETGELFF	TGTGCCAGTAGCGACAGGGAGACCGGGGAGCTGTTTTTT
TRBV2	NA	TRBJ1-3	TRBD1	CASRDRGLSYGNTIYF	TGTGCCAGCCGGGACAGGGGTCTCTCTTACGGAAACACCATATATTTT
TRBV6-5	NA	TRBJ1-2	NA	CASSPSSLYGYTF	TGTGCCAGCAGTCCCTCTAGCTTATATGGCTACACCTTC
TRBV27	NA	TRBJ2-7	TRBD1	CASSAISTGGAGEQYF	TGTGCCAGCAGTGCTATCTCAACAGGGGGCGCGGGAGAGCAGTACTTC
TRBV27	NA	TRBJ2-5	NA	CASSQPGRFWETQYF	TGTGCCAGCAGTCAGCCAGGGCGCTTTTGGGAGACCCAGTACTTC
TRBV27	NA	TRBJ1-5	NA	CASSYAGDSNQPQHF	TGTGCCAGCAGTTACGCGGGGGATAGCAATCAGCCCCAGCATTTT
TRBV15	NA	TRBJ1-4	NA	CATSRTTGREKLFF	TGTGCCACCAGCAGGACCACGGGTAGGGAAAAACTGTTTTTT
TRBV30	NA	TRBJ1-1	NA	CAWNRVENTEAFF	TGTGCCTGGAACAGGGTCGAGAACACTGAAGCTTTCTTT
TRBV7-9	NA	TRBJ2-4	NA	CASSSDINIQYF	TGTGCCAGCAGCTCGGACATAAACATTCAGTACTTC
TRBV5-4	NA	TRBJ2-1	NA	CASSLAGDNEQFF	TGTGCCAGCAGCTTGGCGGGGGATAATGAGCAGTTCTTC
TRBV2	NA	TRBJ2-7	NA	CASSNNYEQYF	TGTGCCAGCAGTAACAACTACGAGCAGTACTTC
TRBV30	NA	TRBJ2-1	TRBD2	CAWRIAGGPGEQFF	TGTGCCTGGAGAATAGCGGGGGGGCCGGGGGAGCAGTTCTTC
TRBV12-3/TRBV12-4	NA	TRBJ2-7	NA	CASRPSGDPEQYF	TGTGCCAGCAGACCGTCCGGAGACCCCGAGCAGTACTTC
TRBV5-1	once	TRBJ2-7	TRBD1	CASGSRTGGGEQYF	TGCGCCAGCGGATCCCGGACAGGGGGGGGCGAGCAGTACTTC
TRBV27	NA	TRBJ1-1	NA	CASGLGANTEAFF	TGTGCCAGCGGCCTAGGGGCGAACACTGAAGCTTTCTTT
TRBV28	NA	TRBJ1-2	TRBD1	CASSLLTGVNYGYTF	TGTGCCAGCAGTTTACTGACAGGGGTGAACTATGGCTACACCTTC
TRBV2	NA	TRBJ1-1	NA	CASSEQGSTEAFF	TGTGCCAGCAGTGAGCAGGGTAGCACTGAAGCTTTCTTT
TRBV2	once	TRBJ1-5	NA	CASSDRGYSNQPQHF	TGTGCCAGCAGTGATCGCGGGTATAGCAATCAGCCCCAGCATTTT
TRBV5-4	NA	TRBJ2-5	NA	CASSLTGQRQETQYF	TGTGCCAGCAGCTTGACAGGACAGAGACAAGAGACCCAGTACTTC
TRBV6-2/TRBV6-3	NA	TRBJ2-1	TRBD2	CASSYSVAGGSYNEQFF	TGTGCCAGCAGTTACTCGGTAGCGGGGGGGTCCTACAATGAGCAGTTCTTC